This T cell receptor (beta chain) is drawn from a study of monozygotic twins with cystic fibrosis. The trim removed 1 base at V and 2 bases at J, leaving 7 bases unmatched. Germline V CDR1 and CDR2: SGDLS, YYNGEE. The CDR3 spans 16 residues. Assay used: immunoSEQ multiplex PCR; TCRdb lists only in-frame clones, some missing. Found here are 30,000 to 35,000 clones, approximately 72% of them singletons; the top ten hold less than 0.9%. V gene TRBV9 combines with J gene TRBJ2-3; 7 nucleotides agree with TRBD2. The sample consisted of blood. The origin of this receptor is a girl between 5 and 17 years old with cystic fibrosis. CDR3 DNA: TGTGCCAGCAGCGTACGAAGCGGGACCATCACAGATACGCAGTATTTT. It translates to CASSVRSGTITDTQYF.